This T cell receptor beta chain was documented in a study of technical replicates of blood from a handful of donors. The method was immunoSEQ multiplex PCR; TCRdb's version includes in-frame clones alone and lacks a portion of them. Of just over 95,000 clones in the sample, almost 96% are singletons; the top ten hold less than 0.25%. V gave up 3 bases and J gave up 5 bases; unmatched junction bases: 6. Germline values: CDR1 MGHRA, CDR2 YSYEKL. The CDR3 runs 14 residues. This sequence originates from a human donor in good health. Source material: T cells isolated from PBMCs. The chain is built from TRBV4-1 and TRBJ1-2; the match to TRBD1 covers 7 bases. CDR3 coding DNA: TGCGCCAGCAGCCAGGCCGGGACAGCTTATGGCTACACCTTC. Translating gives CASSQAGTAYGYTF.